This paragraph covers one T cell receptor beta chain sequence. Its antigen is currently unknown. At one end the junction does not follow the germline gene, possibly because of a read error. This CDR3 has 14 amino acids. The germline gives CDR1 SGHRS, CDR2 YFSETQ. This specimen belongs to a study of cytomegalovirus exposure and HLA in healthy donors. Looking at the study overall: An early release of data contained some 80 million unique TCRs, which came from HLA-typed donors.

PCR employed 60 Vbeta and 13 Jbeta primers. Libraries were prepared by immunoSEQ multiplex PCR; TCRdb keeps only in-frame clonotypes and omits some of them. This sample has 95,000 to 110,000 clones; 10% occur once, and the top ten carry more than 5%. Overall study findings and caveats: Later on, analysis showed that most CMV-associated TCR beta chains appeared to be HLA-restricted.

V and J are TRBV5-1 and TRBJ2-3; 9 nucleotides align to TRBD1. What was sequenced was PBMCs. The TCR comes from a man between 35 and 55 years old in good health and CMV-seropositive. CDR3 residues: CASSATGGTDTKYF. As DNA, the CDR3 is TGCGCCAGCAGCGCCACAGGGGGCACAGATACGAAGTATTTC.